A single sample is the source of the 32 T cell receptor beta chains below, sequenced in a study of blood T cells in healthy people across ages. The authors ran a second PCR of about 6 to 12 cycles using a sample-barcoded 5' primer and a J-beta primer mix. TCRdb called the 5' RACE reads again in MiXCR, with one record for every CDR3 protein. The sample holds some 640,000 distinct CDR3 sequences; 45% to 50% are singletons and the top ten take 25% to 35%. The sample was blood. These receptors all come from a woman aged 60-75 years in good health.

The V call is TRBV7-3, the J call TRBJ1-2; D might be TRBD1 (5 bases). The CDR3 runs to 14 residues. V lost 5 bases and J 4 bases, leaving 14 bases between the germline ends. Germline CDR1 reads SGHTA; CDR2 reads FQGTGA. The CDR3 bases are TGTGCCAGCAGCCCCCAGGTTGGGGGCTATGGCTACACCTTC. It translates to CASSPQVGGYGYTF.

This sequence joins TRBV5-1 and TRBJ1-4; D is unresolved. This CDR3 comprises 14 residues. Germline-derived CDR1 and CDR2 are SGHRS and YFSETQ. V was pared by 0 bases and J by 7 bases, with 10 bases between. CDR3 coding DNA: TGCGCCAGCAGCTTGGGGAAGATGGGTGAAAAACTGTTTTTT. It is translated as CASSLGKMGEKLFF.

CDR3 loop: CSGRRTGGEQYF. CDR3 sequence (DNA): TGCAGCGGGCGGAGGACAGGGGGCGAGCAGTACTTC. V and J are TRBV29-1 and TRBJ2-7, with 10 positions matching TRBD1. Germline V gene lookup returns CDR1 SQVTM and CDR2 ANQGSEA. The CDR3 runs 12 residues. V lost 7 bases to trimming and J lost 6 bases; unmatched junction nucleotides: 6.

The chain has TRBV20-1 and TRBJ2-5; D is possibly TRBD1 (6 bases). Germline CDR1 DFQATT, CDR2 SNEGSKA (reference sequence). Trimming removed 5 bases at V and 5 bases at J, with 15 bases between. The CDR3 contains 13 residues. CDR3 residues: CSAYVGGYETQYF. For the CDR3, the DNA is TGCAGTGCTTATGTAGGGGGATATGAGACCCAGTACTTC.

The chain is built from TRBV20-1 and TRBJ2-7; D is uncertain. Between the trimmed V and J ends, which lost 0 bases and 3 bases, there was a span of 15 bases. CDR3 length: 15 residues. The germline V gene encodes CDR1 DFQATT and CDR2 SNEGSKA (reference sequence). CDR3: CSARDARKGLYEQYF. CDR3 nucleotides: TGCAGTGCTAGAGATGCCAGGAAAGGGCTCTACGAGCAGTACTTC.

This clonotype was detected only a few times. CDR3 in amino acids: CATQSSEQYF. Written as DNA, the CDR3 is TGTGCCACCCAGAGCTCCGAGCAGTACTTC. The J gene is TRBJ2-7, the V gene TRBV28; D not resolved. Trimming removed 10 bases from V and 6 bases from J, with 10 bases in between. Germline CDR1 is MDHEN and CDR2 is SYDVKM. CDR3 length equals 10 residues.

This clonotype appeared a few times. The chain uses TRBV29-1 and TRBJ2-3; tentative D call: TRBD2 (5 bases). CDR3 length equals 14 residues. Germline assignment: CDR1 SQVTM and CDR2 ANQGSEA. V lost 4 bases to trimming and J lost 3 bases, with 14 bases between them. For the CDR3, the DNA is TGCAGCGTTGCCCCGGACTTATCGACAGATACGCAGTATTTT. Translation gives CSVAPDLSTDTQYF.

In DNA form, the CDR3 reads TGTGCCAGCAGCTTCCCCTCCCGGACTAGCGGGAGGGCCGGTTCCTACAATGAGCAGTACTTC. Protein: CASSFPSRTSGRAGSYNEQYF. The chain joins TRBV11-2 to TRBJ2-4, with 15 positions matching TRBD2. V shed 3 bases and J 13 bases; nucleotides not matched to a gene: 25. The CDR3 loop spans 21 amino acids. Germline-derived CDR1 and CDR2 are SGHAT and FQNNGV.

The CDR3 spells CSVWGGTYEQYF. CDR3 sequence (DNA): TGCAGCGTTTGGGGGGGGACCTACGAGCAGTACTTC. The chain has TRBV29-1 and TRBJ2-7, with TRBD2 identical over 7 bases. In germline, CDR1 is SQVTM, CDR2 ANQGSEA. The CDR3 extends over 12 amino acids. The V segment lost 5 bases and the J segment 2 bases; nucleotides outside the gene matches: 3.

The chain uses TRBV20-1 and TRBJ2-1, with 11 bases identical to TRBD2. Per the germline V gene, CDR1 is DFQATT and CDR2 is SNEGSKA (reference sequence). With V trimmed by 1 base and J by 2 bases, 10 bases remained unmatched. The CDR3 has 18 residues. The CDR3 reads CSARASGRPSRTYNEQFF. In DNA form, the CDR3 reads TGCAGTGCTAGAGCTAGCGGGAGGCCCTCCCGCACCTACAATGAGCAGTTCTTC.

This clonotype was seen more than once but under ten times. The V gene is TRBV29-1, the J gene TRBJ1-1; D not resolved. The V and J ends lost 3 bases and 0 bases respectively, with 17 bases between them. In germline, CDR1 is SQVTM, CDR2 ANQGSEA. This CDR3 contains 16 residues. The CDR3 loop is CSVEVLLTEMNTEAFF. Here the CDR3 DNA reads TGCAGCGTTGAGGTACTTCTAACGGAAATGAACACTGAAGCTTTCTTT.

The V and J genes are TRBV11-1 and TRBJ2-7; TRBD2 might be the D (5 bases). Gene TRBJ2-5 matches the end of the DNA better, so the J call may be wrong. CDR3 size: 22 residues. Per germline, CDR1 SGHAT and CDR2 FQDESV (reference sequence). CDR3 region: CASSILGWEPRSGSRRGETQYF. DNA for the CDR3: TGTGCCAGCAGTATCCTTGGATGGGAACCACGCTCGGGGTCGCGGAGAGGAGAGACCCAGTACTTC.

V and J are TRBV3-1 and TRBJ1-1; D might be TRBD1 (6 bases). Germline CDR1 is LGHDT and CDR2 is YNNKEL (reference sequence). The CDR3 spans 17 residues. V lost 1 base, J lost 1 base, and 16 bases lay in between. The CDR3 is CASSQVPRGAGNTEAFF. CDR3 DNA: TGTGCCAGCAGCCAAGTCCCCCGGGGGGCCGGGAACACTGAAGCTTTCTTT.

V gene TRBV15 combines with J gene TRBJ2-5; 12 bases are a match to TRBD1. Germline V gene lookup returns CDR1 LNHNV and CDR2 YYDKDF (reference sequence). This CDR3 region has 16 residues. With 1 base clipped from V and 5 bases from J, the junction kept 5 bases outside the gene matches. For the CDR3, the DNA is TGTGCCACCAGCAGAGGGGACAGGGGGCTTCGGGAGACCCAGTACTTC. This sequence encodes CATSRGDRGLRETQYF.

This clonotype was recorded once. The CDR3 region is CSARDVRQGAGGYTF. CDR3 nucleotide sequence: TGCAGTGCTAGAGATGTTCGGCAGGGGGCAGGTGGCTACACCTTC. The rearrangement links TRBV20-1 to TRBJ1-2; 8 nucleotides match TRBD1. Germline V lookup: CDR1 DFQATT, CDR2 SNEGSKA (reference sequence). Trimming removed 0 bases from V and 7 bases from J; junction bases left unmatched: 10. The CDR3 consists of 15 residues.

The rearrangement joins TRBV9 to TRBJ2-5; maybe TRBD2 (7 bases). Germline loops: CDR1 SGDLS, CDR2 YYNGEE. The CDR3 length is 15 residues. The V and J ends lost 3 bases and 11 bases respectively, with 23 bases between them. The CDR3 nucleotides read TGTGCCAGCAGCGAACACACCGGCGGGGGCAATGAGCAGTACTTC. Translated, it gives CASSEHTGGGNEQYF.

This clonotype was picked up many times. This sequence joins TRBV29-1 and TRBJ2-3, with D perhaps matching TRBD1 (6 bases). Trimming took off 4 bases at V and 4 bases at J, with 12 bases between the two ends. This CDR3 is built from 13 residues. Germline V gene sequence: CDR1 SQVTM, CDR2 ANQGSEA. Written as DNA, the CDR3 is TGCAGCGTTGGCCCACAGGGTGCAGATACGCAGTATTTT. Translation: CSVGPQGADTQYF.

This clonotype was recorded a few times. V is TRBV20-1 and J is TRBJ1-6, with TRBD1 as a possible D gene (6 bases). The V and J ends lost 4 bases and 9 bases respectively, with 13 bases between them. CDR1 and CDR2 from the germline V gene are DFQATT and SNEGSKA (reference sequence). The CDR3 consists of 13 residues. In DNA form, the CDR3 reads TGCAGTGCTAAGGTCACAGGGTTTTCACCCCTCCACTTT. Translating it yields CSAKVTGFSPLHF.

Worth noting for this clonotype: The junction departs from germline at one end; a sequencing error may be responsible. This chain joins TRBV5-4 and TRBJ2-7, with TRBD1 matching 7 bases. Germline V gene lookup returns CDR1 SGHNT and CDR2 YYREEE (reference sequence). CDR3 size: 15 residues. CDR3 coding DNA: TGTGCCAGCAGCACCTGGACAGGTTACTCCTACGAACAGTACTTC. Its protein is CASSTWTGYSYEQYF.

This clonotype occurred a few times. The V and J genes are TRBV4-3 and TRBJ2-1; no definite D call. Germline V gene data show CDR1 as LGHNA and CDR2 as YSLEER. V lost 0 bases and J lost 6, with 12 bases in between. The CDR3 sequence is 15 residues long. CDR3 DNA: TGCGCCAGCAGCCAAGATCGGCTAGGGCGCAATGAGCAGTTCTTC. Amino acid sequence: CASSQDRLGRNEQFF.

This rearrangement joins TRBV29-1 to TRBJ1-1; a possible D gene is TRBD1 (5 bases). Germline V gives CDR1 SQVTM, CDR2 ANQGSEA. The ends were cut back, 7 bases at V and 8 bases at J, with 17 bases in the middle. There are 12 residues in the CDR3. The DNA for the CDR3 is TGCAGCGCGGGGGGAGGGGACGCCGAAGCTTTCTTT. Translating gives CSAGGGDAEAFF.

This clonotype was seen only a few times. The chain is built from TRBV28 and TRBJ1-2; weak D call: TRBD1 (5 bases). The CDR3 has 16 residues. The V gene's germline CDR1 is MDHEN and CDR2 SYDVKM. V was trimmed by 6 bases and J by 7 bases, leaving 24 bases between them. Here the CDR3 DNA reads TGTGCCAGCAGGCCGACCGGGACCGGGGGAGTCCTTGGCTACACCTTC. Residues: CASRPTGTGGVLGYTF.

CDR3 DNA: TGTGCCATCAACCCGGGACAACAGTCCTCTGGGGCCAACGTCCTGACTTTC. It yields the protein CAINPGQQSSGANVLTF. The chain carries TRBV6-1 and TRBJ2-6; D possibly corresponds to TRBD1 (6 bases). V was clipped by 10 bases and J by 0 bases, with 19 bases between them. From germline, CDR1 is MNHNS and CDR2 SASEGT. The CDR3 covers 17 residues.

The V call is TRBV29-1, the J call TRBJ2-1; 7 bases align to TRBD2. CDR1 is SQVTM, CDR2 ANQGSEA, per germline. Losses at the gene ends were 5 bases for V and 5 bases for J; bases not matched to a gene: 15. This CDR3 is 16 amino acids long. CDR3 sequence: CSVTGVAGLGNNEQFF. CDR3 nucleotide sequence: TGCAGCGTTACTGGGGTGGCCGGACTAGGAAACAATGAGCAGTTCTTC.

The rearrangement joins TRBV7-2 to TRBJ2-3, with TRBD2 as a possible D gene (6 bases). Germline lookup yields CDR1 SGHTA and CDR2 FQGNSA. There are 16 residues in the CDR3. V lost 5 bases and J lost 2, with 17 bases in between. The CDR3 here is CASSPTSGRYTDTQYF. In DNA, the CDR3 is TGTGCCAGCAGCCCCACAAGCGGGCGCTACACAGATACGCAGTATTTT.

This clonotype has more than one count but fewer than ten. This sequence joins TRBV29-1 and TRBJ2-5, with 12 bases that match TRBD2. Germline V gives CDR1 SQVTM, CDR2 ANQGSEA. The V gene end was trimmed by 5 bases and the J gene end by 2 bases; junction bases not matched to a gene: 6. The CDR3 is made up of 15 amino acids. The CDR3 sequence is CSVPGTSGWQETQYF. The CDR3 region has the DNA TGCAGCGTTCCGGGGACTAGCGGGTGGCAAGAGACCCAGTACTTC.

Details on this clonotype: Sequence at one end of the junction differs from germline and may be a read error. The chain is built from TRBV7-2 and TRBJ1-1, with a possible D match to TRBD1 (6 bases). CDR3 length equals 14 residues. Germline-derived CDR1 and CDR2 are SGHTA and FQGNSA. The CDR3 nucleotides read TGTGCCAGCATCCCTGACAGGCCGAACACTGGAGCTTTCTTT. Protein sequence: CASIPDRPNTGAFF.

This chain joins TRBV5-6 and TRBJ2-7; 9 positions agree with TRBD1. There are 16 residues in the CDR3. V dropped 0 bases and J dropped 1; count of bases not matched to a gene: 5. The germline gives CDR1 SGHDT, CDR2 YYEEEE. The CDR3 nucleotides read TGTGCCAGCAGCTTGGACAGGGGGCTAACATCCTACGAGCAGTACTTC. It yields the protein CASSLDRGLTSYEQYF. Full variable domain (rest looked up from reference TRBV5-6 and TRBJ2-7): DAGVTQSPTHLIKTRGQQVTLRCSPKSGHDTVSWYQQALGQGPQFIFQYYEEEERQRGNFPDRFSGHQFPNYSSELNVNALLLGDSALYLCASSLDRGLTSYEQYFGPGTRLTVT.

This clonotype was detected once. V usage is TRBV9 and J usage is TRBJ1-2, with 9 bases aligning to TRBD1. V trimming: 5 bases; J trimming: 10 bases; junction bases outside the gene matches: 12. Germline CDR1 and CDR2: SGDLS and YYNGEE. This CDR3 has 14 amino acids. As DNA, the CDR3 is TGTGCCAGCAGTGGACCCCCGGGGACAGGGTACTACACCTTC. It is translated as CASSGPPGTGYYTF.

V usage is TRBV7-2 and J usage is TRBJ2-3; D gene ambiguous. CDR1 SGHTA and CDR2 FQGNSA come from the germline V gene. Trimming stripped 1 base from V and 6 bases from J, with 5 bases between. The CDR3 has 12 amino acids. The CDR3 DNA sequence: TGTGCCAGCAGCTTAGAGATGGATACGCAGTATTTT. This encodes CASSLEMDTQYF.

The chain couples TRBV24-1 to TRBJ2-1; 8 positions agree with TRBD2. The trim removed 5 bases at V and 9 bases at J, leaving 5 bases unmatched. Germline V CDR1 and CDR2: KGHDR, SFDVKD. The CDR3 totals 13 residues. CDR3 bases: TGTGCCACCAGTGCCCCCGGGAGGGGTGAGCAGTTCTTC. Its protein product is CATSAPGRGEQFF.

This clonotype was observed a few times. The V call is TRBV29-1, the J call TRBJ1-2; a weak D match, TRBD1 (5 bases). The CDR3 totals 13 residues. Germline CDR1 reads SQVTM; CDR2 reads ANQGSEA. Deletions cut 2 bases from V and 5 bases from J, with 12 bases between. The CDR3 DNA reads as TGCAGCGTTGAACAGGGCCCGGGTTATGGCTACACCTTC. Amino acids: CSVEQGPGYGYTF.